The rows below give T cell receptor beta chains drawn from one sample of a study of shared clonotypes between healthy human individuals. TCRdb keeps only in-frame clones here, not all; method: immunoSEQ multiplex PCR. The data hold fewer than 350,000 clones, with 80% to 90% observed a single time. The sample comprised memory CD8+ T cells sorted from blood. These receptor sequences come from a young man in good health. Both conserved end residues are part of each CDR3. The order of the fields is V gene, clone size, J gene, D gene, CDR3 protein, CDR3 DNA. The D gene is left open where the match is weak. Size tells how often a clone was seen (once, few, many) or the class of an expanded clone, and some rows leave it out.

V: TRBV7-2
size: .
J: TRBJ2-4
D: TRBD2
CDR3: CASSPGTSFKNIQYF
DNA: TGTGCCAGCAGCCCAGGGACTAGTTTCAAAAACATTCAGTACTTC

V: TRBV7-2
size: .
J: TRBJ1-1
D: .
CDR3: CASSLVPQGNTEAFF
DNA: TGTGCCAGCAGCTTAGTCCCCCAGGGGAACACTGAAGCTTTCTTT

V: TRBV30
size: .
J: TRBJ1-1
D: TRBD1
CDR3: CAWRFGTGTSEAFF
DNA: TGTGCCTGGAGGTTCGGGACAGGGACCTCTGAAGCTTTCTTT

V: TRBV27
size: .
J: TRBJ2-2
D: .
CDR3: CASSLRVNTGELFF
DNA: TGTGCCAGCAGTTTAAGAGTGAACACCGGGGAGCTGTTTTTT

V: TRBV27
size: .
J: TRBJ2-5
D: .
CDR3: CASSLSADLLRETQYF
DNA: TGTGCCAGCAGTTTATCGGCAGACCTATTGCGGGAGACCCAGTACTTC

V: TRBV27
size: medium-sized
J: TRBJ1-6
D: TRBD1
CDR3: CASSSDRGISPLHF
DNA: TGTGCCAGCAGTTCTGACAGGGGGATTTCACCCCTCCACTTT

V: TRBV6-5
size: .
J: TRBJ2-3
D: .
CDR3: CASSLGGFTDTQYF
DNA: TGTGCCAGCAGCTTAGGGGGTTTCACAGATACGCAGTATTTT

V: TRBV2
size: .
J: TRBJ1-5
D: .
CDR3: CASHRGEGNQPQHF
DNA: TGTGCCAGCCACAGAGGGGAAGGCAATCAGCCCCAGCATTTT

V: TRBV28
size: .
J: TRBJ2-6
D: .
CDR3: CASSFGHVSPGANVLTF
DNA: TGTGCCAGCAGTTTTGGACACGTTTCTCCTGGGGCCAACGTCCTGACTTTC

V: TRBV19
size: .
J: TRBJ1-5
D: .
CDR3: CASRKDREGNQPQHF
DNA: TGTGCCAGTAGGAAAGACAGAGAAGGCAATCAGCCCCAGCATTTT